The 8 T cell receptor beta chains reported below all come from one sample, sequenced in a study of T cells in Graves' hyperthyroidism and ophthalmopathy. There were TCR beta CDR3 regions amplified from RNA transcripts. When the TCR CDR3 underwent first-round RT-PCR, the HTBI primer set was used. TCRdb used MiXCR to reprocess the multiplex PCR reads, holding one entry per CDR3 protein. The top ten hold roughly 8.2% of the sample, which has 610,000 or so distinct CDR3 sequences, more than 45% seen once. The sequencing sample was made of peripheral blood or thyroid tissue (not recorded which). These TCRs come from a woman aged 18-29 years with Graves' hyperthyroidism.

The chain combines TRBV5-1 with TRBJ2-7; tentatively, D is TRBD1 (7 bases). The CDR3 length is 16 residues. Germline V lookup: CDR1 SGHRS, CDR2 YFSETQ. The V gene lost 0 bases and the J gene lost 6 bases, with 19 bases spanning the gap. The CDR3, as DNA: TGCGCCAGCAGCTTGGATACAGGGGCTAGCGTTACCGAGCAGTACTTC. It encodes CASSLDTGASVTEQYF.

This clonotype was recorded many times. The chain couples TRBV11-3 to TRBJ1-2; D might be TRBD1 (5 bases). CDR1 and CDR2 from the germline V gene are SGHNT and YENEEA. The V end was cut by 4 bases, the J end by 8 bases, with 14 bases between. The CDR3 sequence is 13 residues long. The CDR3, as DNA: TGTGCCAGCAGCTCCTGGGACGTTGGAGGCTACACCTTC. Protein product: CASSSWDVGGYTF.

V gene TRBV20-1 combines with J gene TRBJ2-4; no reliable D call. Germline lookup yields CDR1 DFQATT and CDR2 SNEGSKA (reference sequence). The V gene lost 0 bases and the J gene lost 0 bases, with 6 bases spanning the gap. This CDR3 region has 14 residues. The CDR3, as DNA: TGCAGTGCTAGAGATCCTCTAGCCAAAAACATTCAGTACTTC. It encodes CSARDPLAKNIQYF.

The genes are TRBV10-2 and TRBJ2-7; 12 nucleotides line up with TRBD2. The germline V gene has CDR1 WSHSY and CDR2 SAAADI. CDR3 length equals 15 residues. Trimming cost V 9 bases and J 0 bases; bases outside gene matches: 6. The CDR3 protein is CARAQTSGSSYEQYF. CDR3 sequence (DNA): TGCGCCAGGGCACAGACTAGCGGGAGCTCCTACGAGCAGTACTTC.

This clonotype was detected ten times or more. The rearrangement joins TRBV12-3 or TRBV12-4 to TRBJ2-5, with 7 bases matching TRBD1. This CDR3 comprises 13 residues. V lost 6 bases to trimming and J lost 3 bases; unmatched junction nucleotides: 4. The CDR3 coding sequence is TGTGCCAGCAGGACCGGGACAGAAGAGACCCAGTACTTC. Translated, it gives CASRTGTEETQYF.

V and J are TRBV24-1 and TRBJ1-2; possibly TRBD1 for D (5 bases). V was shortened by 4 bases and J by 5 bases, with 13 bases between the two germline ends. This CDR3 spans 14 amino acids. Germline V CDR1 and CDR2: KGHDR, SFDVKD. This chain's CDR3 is CATSDLSGNYGYTF. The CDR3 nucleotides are TGTGCCACCAGTGACTTGTCAGGGAATTATGGCTACACCTTC.

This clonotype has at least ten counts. CDR3 in amino acids: CAGRTSGTGEQYF. The CDR3 DNA reads as TGTGCCGGTCGGACTAGCGGGACCGGCGAGCAGTACTTC. The rearrangement links TRBV2 to TRBJ2-7, with 12 bases that match TRBD2. Unmatched junction bases numbered 8, after V lost 11 bases and J lost 6 bases. The CDR3 is 13 residues long. Germline lookup yields CDR1 SNHLY and CDR2 FYNNEI. The full variable domain, with the rest looked up from reference TRBV2 and TRBJ2-7, is EPEVTQTPSHQVTQMGQEVILRCVPISNHLYFYWYRQILGQKVEFLVSFYNNEISEKSEIFDDQFSVERPDGSNFTLKIRSTKLEDSAMYFCAGRTSGTGEQYFGPGTRLTVT.

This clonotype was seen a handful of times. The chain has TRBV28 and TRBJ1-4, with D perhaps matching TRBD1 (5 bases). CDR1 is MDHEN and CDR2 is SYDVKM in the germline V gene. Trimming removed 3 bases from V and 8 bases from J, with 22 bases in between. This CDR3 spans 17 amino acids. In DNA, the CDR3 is TGTGCCAGCAGTTTGACGGGGACGGTCGGTGCTGCGGAAAAACTGTTTTTT. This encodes CASSLTGTVGAAEKLFF. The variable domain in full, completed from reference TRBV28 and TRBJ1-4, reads DVKVTQSSRYLVKRTGEKVFLECVQDMDHENMFWYRQDPGLGLRLIYFSYDVKMKEKGDIPEGYSVSREKKERFSLILESASTNQTSMYLCASSLTGTVGAAEKLFFGSGTQLSVL.